This TCR beta chain was identified in a study of cytomegalovirus exposure and HLA in healthy donors. Points from the study as a whole: Reports indicated that the classifier achieved high specificity and sensitivity in diagnosing cytomegalovirus status.

A roughly 120-subject validation cohort, separate from the 666-subject first cohort, supplied the donors. This clone occurred once. Its antigen remains unknown. CDR1 MGHRA and CDR2 YSYEKL come from the germline V gene. This CDR3 spans 14 amino acids. V lost 1 base to trimming and J lost 6 bases, with 9 bases between them. Libraries were prepared by immunoSEQ multiplex PCR; TCRdb keeps only in-frame clonotypes and omits some of them. Among approximately 70,000 clones listed, just under 95% were seen once. The sequence was collected from a woman aged 18-29 years in good health and CMV-seropositive. The sequencing sample was made of PBMCs. The J gene is TRBJ2-2, the V gene TRBV4-1, with TRBD2 as a possible D gene (6 bases). CDR3 amino acids: CASSQAGDPGELFF. The CDR3 coding sequence is TGCGCCAGCAGCCAAGCGGGGGACCCCGGGGAGCTGTTTTTT.